The rows below give T cell receptor beta chains drawn from one sample of a study of breast tumors, draining lymph nodes, adjacent tissues. MiXCR, run by TCRdb on the multiplex PCR reads, gives a single entry per CDR3 protein. This repertoire shows tens of thousands of distinct CDR3 sequences, roughly 29% found once; its top ten account for 8.1%. The sample comprised axillary lymph node tissue. The source is a female donor with breast cancer. Some clones in this sample may be carry-over from other donors' samples. CDR3s leave out the opening cysteine and the closing phenylalanine or tryptophan.

TRBV24-1 | ATLVLGRETQY
TRBV11-1 | ASTKGGDANIQY
TRBV7-9 | ASSLGASGSYEQY
TRBV19 | ASRSGTGVNQPQH
TRBV5-5 | ASSLGTAISYEQY
TRBV2 | ASVDRTFTYEQY
TRBV10-3 | AVPLCHQPQH
TRBV5-6 | ASSLRGAQAAGELF
TRBV7-3 | ASSTGQGMDTQY
TRBV28 | ASSLPTSYGYT
TRBV28 | ASSLRSNQVETQY
TRBV6-1 | GSRSSAGGCREQY
TRBV6-2/TRBV6-3 | ASRPGNSAYEQY
TRBV20-1 | SARERAITDTQY